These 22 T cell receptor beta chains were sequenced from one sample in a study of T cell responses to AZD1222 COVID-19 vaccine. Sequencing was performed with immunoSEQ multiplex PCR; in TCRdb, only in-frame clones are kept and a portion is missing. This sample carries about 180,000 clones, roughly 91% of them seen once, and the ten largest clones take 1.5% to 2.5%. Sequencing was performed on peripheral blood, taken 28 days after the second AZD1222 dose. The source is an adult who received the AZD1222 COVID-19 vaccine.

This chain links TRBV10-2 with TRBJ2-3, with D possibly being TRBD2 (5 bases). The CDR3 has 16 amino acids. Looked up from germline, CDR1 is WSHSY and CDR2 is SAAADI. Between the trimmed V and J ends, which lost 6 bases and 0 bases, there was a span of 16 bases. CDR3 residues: CASSDQRGSSTDTQYF. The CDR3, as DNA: TGCGCCAGCAGCGACCAACGGGGATCTAGCACAGATACGCAGTATTTT.

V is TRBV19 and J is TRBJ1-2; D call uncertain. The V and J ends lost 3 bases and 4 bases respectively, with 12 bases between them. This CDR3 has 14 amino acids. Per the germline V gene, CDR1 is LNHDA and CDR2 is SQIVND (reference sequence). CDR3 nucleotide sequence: TGTGCCAGTAGTATCCTAGAAGCCACCTATGGCTACACCTTC. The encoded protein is CASSILEATYGYTF.

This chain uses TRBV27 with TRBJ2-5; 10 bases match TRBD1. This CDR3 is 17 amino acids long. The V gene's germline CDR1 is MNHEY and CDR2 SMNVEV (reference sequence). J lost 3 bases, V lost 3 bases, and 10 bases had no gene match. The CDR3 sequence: CASSLAPGTGVKETQYF. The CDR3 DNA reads TGTGCCAGCAGTTTGGCCCCCGGGACAGGGGTGAAAGAGACCCAGTACTTC.

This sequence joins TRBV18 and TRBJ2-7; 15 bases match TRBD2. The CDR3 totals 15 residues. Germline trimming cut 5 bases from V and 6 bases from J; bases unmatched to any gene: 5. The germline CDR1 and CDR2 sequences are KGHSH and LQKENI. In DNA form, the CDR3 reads TGTGCCAGCTCAAGGACTAGCGGGAGGGCCTTCGAGCAGTACTTC. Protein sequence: CASSRTSGRAFEQYF.

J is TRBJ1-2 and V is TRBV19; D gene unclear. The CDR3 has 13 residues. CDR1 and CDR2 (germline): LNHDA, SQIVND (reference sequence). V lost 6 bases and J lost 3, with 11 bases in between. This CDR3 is CASSQSPYYGYTF. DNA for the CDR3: TGTGCCAGTAGCCAATCTCCCTACTATGGCTACACCTTC.

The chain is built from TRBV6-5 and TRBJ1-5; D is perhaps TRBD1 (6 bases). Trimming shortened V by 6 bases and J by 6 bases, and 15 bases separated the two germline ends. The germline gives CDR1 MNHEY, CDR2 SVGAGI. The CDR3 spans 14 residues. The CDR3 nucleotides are TGTGCCAGCAGCGTCAAGATAGGGGGTCAGCCCCAGCATTTT. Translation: CASSVKIGGQPQHF.

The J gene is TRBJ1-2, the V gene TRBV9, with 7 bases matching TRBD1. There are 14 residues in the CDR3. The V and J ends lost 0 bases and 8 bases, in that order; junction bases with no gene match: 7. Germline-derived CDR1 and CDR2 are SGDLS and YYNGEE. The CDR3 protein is CASSVGGRGSGYTF. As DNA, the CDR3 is TGTGCCAGCAGCGTAGGAGGCAGGGGGTCCGGCTACACCTTC.

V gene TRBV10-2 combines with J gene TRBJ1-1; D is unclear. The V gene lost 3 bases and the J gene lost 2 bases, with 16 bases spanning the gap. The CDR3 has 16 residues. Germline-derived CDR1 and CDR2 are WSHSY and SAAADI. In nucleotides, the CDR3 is TGCGCCAGCAGTGATCTCCCGGCGGCGGGAAACACTGAAGCTTTCTTT. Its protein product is CASSDLPAAGNTEAFF.

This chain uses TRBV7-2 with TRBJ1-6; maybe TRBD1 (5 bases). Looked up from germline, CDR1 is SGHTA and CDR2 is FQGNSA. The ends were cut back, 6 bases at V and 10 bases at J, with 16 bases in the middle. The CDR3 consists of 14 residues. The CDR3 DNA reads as TGTGCCAGCAGGAGGGGTATGGATCAATCACCCCTCCACTTT. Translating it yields CASRRGMDQSPLHF.

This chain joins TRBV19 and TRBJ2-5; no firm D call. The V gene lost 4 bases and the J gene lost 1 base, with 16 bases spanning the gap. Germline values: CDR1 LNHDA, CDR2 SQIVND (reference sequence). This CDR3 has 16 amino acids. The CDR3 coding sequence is TGTGCCAGTAGTACCCCGTCGGGCGGTACCCAAGAGACCCAGTACTTC. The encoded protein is CASSTPSGGTQETQYF.

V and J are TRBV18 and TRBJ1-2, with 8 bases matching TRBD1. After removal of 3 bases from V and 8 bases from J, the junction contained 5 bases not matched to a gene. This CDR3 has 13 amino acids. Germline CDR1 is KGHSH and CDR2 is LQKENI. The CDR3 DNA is TGTGCCAGCTCACCCGGCAGGGGGCAGGGCTACACCTTC. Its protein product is CASSPGRGQGYTF. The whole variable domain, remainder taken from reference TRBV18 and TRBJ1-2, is NAGVMQNPRHLVRRRGQEARLRCSPMKGHSHVYWYRQLPEEGLKFMVYLQKENIIDESGMPKERFSAEFPKEGPSILRIQQVVRGDSAAYFCASSPGRGQGYTFGSGTRLTVV.

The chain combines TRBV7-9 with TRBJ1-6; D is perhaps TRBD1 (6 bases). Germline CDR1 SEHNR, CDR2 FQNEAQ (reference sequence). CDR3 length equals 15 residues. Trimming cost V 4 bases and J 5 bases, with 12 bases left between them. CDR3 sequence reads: CASSYKTGDNSPLHF. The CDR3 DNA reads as TGTGCCAGCAGCTACAAGACAGGTGATAATTCACCCCTCCACTTT.

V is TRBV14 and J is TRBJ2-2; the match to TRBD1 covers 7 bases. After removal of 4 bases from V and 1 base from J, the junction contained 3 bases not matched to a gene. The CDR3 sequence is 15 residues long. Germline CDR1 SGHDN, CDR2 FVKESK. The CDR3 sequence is CASSRRTGNTGELFF. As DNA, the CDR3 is TGTGCCAGCAGCCGCAGGACAGGGAACACCGGGGAGCTGTTTTTT.

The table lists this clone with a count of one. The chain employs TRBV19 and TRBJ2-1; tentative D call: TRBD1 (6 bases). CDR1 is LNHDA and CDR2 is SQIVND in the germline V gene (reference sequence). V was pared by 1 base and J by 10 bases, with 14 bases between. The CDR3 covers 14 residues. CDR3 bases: TGTGCCAGTAGTATAGGTAGTGGGGGCACGGAGCAGTTCTTC. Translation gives CASSIGSGGTEQFF.

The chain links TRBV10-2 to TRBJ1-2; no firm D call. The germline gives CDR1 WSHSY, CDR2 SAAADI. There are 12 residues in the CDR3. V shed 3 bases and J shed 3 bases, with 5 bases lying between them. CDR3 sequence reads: CASSERDYGYTF. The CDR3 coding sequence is TGCGCCAGCAGTGAAAGGGACTATGGCTACACCTTC.

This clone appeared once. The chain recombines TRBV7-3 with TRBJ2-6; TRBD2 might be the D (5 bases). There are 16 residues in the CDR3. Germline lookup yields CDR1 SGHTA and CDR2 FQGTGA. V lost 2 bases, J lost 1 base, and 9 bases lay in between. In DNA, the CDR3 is TGTGCCAGCAGCTTAGCTTGGAGGTCTGGGGCCAACGTCCTGACTTTC. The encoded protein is CASSLAWRSGANVLTF.

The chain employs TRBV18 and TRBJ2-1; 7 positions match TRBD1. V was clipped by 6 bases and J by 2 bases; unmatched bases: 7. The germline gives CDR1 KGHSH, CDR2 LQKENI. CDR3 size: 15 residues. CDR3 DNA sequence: TGTGCCAGCTCCCCGGGACAGAGGACCTACAATGAGCAGTTCTTC. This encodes CASSPGQRTYNEQFF.

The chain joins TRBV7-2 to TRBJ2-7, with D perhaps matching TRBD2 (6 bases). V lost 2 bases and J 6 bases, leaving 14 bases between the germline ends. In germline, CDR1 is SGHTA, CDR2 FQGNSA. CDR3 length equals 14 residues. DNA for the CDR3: TGTGCCAGCAGCTTACCGGGACGGGGGATCGAGCAGTACTTC. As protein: CASSLPGRGIEQYF.

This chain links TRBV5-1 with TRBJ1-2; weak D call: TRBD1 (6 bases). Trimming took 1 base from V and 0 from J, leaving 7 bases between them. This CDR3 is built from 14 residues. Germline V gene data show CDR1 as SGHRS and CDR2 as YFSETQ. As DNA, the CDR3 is TGCGCCAGCAGCTTGACAGGGACTAACTATGGCTACACCTTC. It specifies CASSLTGTNYGYTF.

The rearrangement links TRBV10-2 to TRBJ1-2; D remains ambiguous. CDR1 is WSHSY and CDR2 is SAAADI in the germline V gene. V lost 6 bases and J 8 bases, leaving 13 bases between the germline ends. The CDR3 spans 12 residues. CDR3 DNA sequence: TGCGCCAGCAGGCCCGGAGATGGCGGCTACACCTTC. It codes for CASRPGDGGYTF.

As DNA, the CDR3 is TGTGCCAGCAGTTTTACCGGAGGTAATCAGCCCCAGCATTTT. Encoded protein: CASSFTGGNQPQHF. The gene calls are TRBV28 and TRBJ1-5; no reliable D call. The CDR3 covers 14 residues. Trimming removed 3 bases from V and 4 bases from J, with 10 bases in between. Germline V gene data show CDR1 as MDHEN and CDR2 as SYDVKM. Drawing the rest from reference TRBV28 and TRBJ1-5, the complete variable domain is DVKVTQSSRYLVKRTGEKVFLECVQDMDHENMFWYRQDPGLGLRLIYFSYDVKMKEKGDIPEGYSVSREKKERFSLILESASTNQTSMYLCASSFTGGNQPQHFGDGTRLSIL.

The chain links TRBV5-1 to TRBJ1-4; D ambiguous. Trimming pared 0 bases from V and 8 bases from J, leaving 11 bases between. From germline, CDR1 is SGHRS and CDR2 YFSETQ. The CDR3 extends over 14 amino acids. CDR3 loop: CASSLAVGAEKLFF. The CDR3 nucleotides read TGCGCCAGCAGCTTGGCTGTGGGAGCGGAAAAACTGTTTTTT.